This record concerns one T cell receptor (beta chain) sequence. What it binds is unknown. This entry belongs to a study of T cell repertoires in cytomegalovirus infection. Turning to the study itself: Newly reported HLA-C-restricted and thoroughly characterized HLA-B-restricted CMV epitopes were employed. Study conclusions and caveats: The response measured ex vivo was dominated by TCR beta clonotypes (HLA-C-restricted and CMV-specific).

TCRdb reanalysed the reads using MiXCR and keeps one entry per CDR3 protein. The sample has about 89,000 distinct CDR3 sequences, approximately 30% seen once. The V gene's germline CDR1 is MNHEY and CDR2 SMNVEV (reference sequence). The CDR3 consists of 13 residues. The ends were cut back, 5 bases at V and 4 bases at J, with 9 bases in the middle. The sequenced sample was CD8+ T cells from cultured PBMCs, obtained from culture after CMV antigen stimulation. This TCR was sampled from a human donor in good health (CMV status not recorded). Some clones in this sample may be carry-over from other donors' samples. The chain employs TRBV27 and TRBJ2-1, with TRBD2 as a possible D gene (5 bases). CDR3 nucleotide sequence: TGTGCCAGCAGTCTCGGGGAGTACAATGAGCAGTTCTTC. It yields the protein CASSLGEYNEQFF.